The source of this T cell receptor (beta chain) is a study of T cell repertoires in cytomegalovirus infection. Study-level background: Both a matching HLA type and CMV infection were indicated by public TCR beta signatures.

The CDR3 totals 13 residues. The trim removed 5 bases at V and 5 bases at J, leaving 2 bases unmatched. Looked up from germline, CDR1 is SQVTM and CDR2 is ANQGSEA. Whole-study results and caveats: Cumulative public TCR beta family frequency identified carriers of CMV plus the relevant HLA. Clonotypes of TCR beta that were HLA-C-restricted and CMV-specific dominated the ex vivo response.

MiXCR, applied by TCRdb to the reads, yields one record per CDR3 protein. The sample carries about 76,000 distinct CDR3 sequences, roughly 3.5% recorded once. In its sample, this clonotype was seen many times. Its antigen remains unknown. The chain couples TRBV29-1 to TRBJ1-4; 10 nucleotides align to TRBD1. The source is a human donor in good health (CMV status not recorded). Some clones in this sample may be carry-over from other donors' samples. Sequenced material: PBMCs. The CDR3 DNA reads TGCAGCGTTTTGGGACAGGGGAATGAAAAACTGTTTTTT. Its protein is CSVLGQGNEKLFF.